This T cell receptor (beta chain) appears in the sequencing data of a study of T cells in tuberculosis. Study conclusions and caveats: GEM motif frequencies gave over 55% accuracy; the GMM repertoire gave 80% to 90%. Smaller distances to GMM-specific TCRs suggested their expansion in active tuberculosis.

Assay: immunoSEQ multiplex PCR; the TCRdb copy retains only in-frame clones and omits some. The sample has about 23,000 clones, around 97% seen once. Trimming took 3 bases from V and 0 from J, leaving 11 bases between them. The germline CDR1 and CDR2 sequences are GTSNPN and SVGIG (reference sequence). This CDR3 is built from 15 residues. Turning to this clone: The target antigen is unknown.

The receptor was derived from a donor aged 10 to 29 with latent tuberculosis or without tuberculosis infection. This chain uses TRBV30 with TRBJ1-4; tentative D call: TRBD1 (6 bases). Sequenced sample: PBMCs. The CDR3 DNA follows: TGTGCCTGGAGGACAGGCCCTGCAACTAATGAAAAACTGTTTTTT. Protein: CAWRTGPATNEKLFF.